This entry concerns a single T cell receptor beta chain. Its cognate antigen is unknown. This sample is drawn from a study of T cell responses to AZD1222 COVID-19 vaccine. Study-level background: Second-dose timings of about 4 or about 12 weeks were pooled.

Assay used: immunoSEQ multiplex PCR; TCRdb lists only in-frame clones, some missing. This sample has over 85,000 clones, with about 88% found just once. The CDR3 sequence is 14 residues long. Germline values: CDR1 KGHSH, CDR2 LQKENI. Trimming pared 4 bases from V and 0 bases from J, leaving 9 bases between. Findings of the study overall: Distributed over spike, vaccine-associated CD4 TCRs predominated at 160-218 and 743-854. Repertoires were collected only later (after the peak T cell response had occurred).

The input for sequencing was peripheral blood, taken on day 0 of AZD1222 vaccination. The receptor was derived from an adult in good health. The chain has TRBV18 and TRBJ1-1, with no clear D. CDR3 loop: CASSRALMNTEAFF. Written as DNA, the CDR3 is TGTGCCAGCTCACGAGCTCTCATGAACACTGAAGCTTTCTTT.